A few counts support the clone carrying this T cell receptor (beta chain). Some clones are missing from TCRdb's copy, which holds only in-frame ones; the method was immunoSEQ multiplex PCR. The sample has about 190,000 clones, 87% seen once; the top ten hold around a fifth. The data stem from a study of blood T cell repertoires in COVID-19. About the study: Researchers got acute and convalescent COVID-19 samples from the United States, Italy and Spain.

The germline V gene has CDR1 KGHDR and CDR2 SFDVKD. The CDR3 length is 15 residues. Germline trimming cut 4 bases from V and 1 base from J; bases unmatched to any gene: 3. This clonotype was sampled from a man between 60 and 75 years old with active or convalescent COVID-19. Sequencing was done on a sample of peripheral blood. The chain employs TRBV24-1 and TRBJ2-7; 10 nucleotides line up with TRBD1. CDR3 coding DNA: TGTGCCACCAGTGAAGGGACAGGGGAATCCTACGAGCAGTACTTC. This codes for CATSEGTGESYEQYF.